This record concerns one TCR beta chain sequence. This CDR3 has 16 amino acids. Germline lookup yields CDR1 GTSNPN and CDR2 SVGIG (reference sequence). Trimming took off 5 bases at V and 6 bases at J, with 25 bases between the two ends. This entry is derived from a study of CD8 T cells in Susac syndrome. With random hexamers, reverse transcription was performed on about 0.45 to 1 ug of RNA. Using its own MiXCR run on the immunoSEQ multiplex PCR reads, TCRdb lists one record per CDR3 protein. The sample includes some 180,000 distinct CDR3 sequences, about 94% of them seen just once. The rearrangement joins TRBV30 to TRBJ1-2; D is perhaps TRBD1 (6 bases). The origin of this receptor is a human donor with Susac syndrome. The specimen sequenced was CD4+ T cells from PBMCs. The chain's CDR3 is CAWAFVGPTRGHGYTF. The CDR3 DNA reads TGTGCCTGGGCGTTTGTGGGGCCGACCAGGGGACATGGCTACACCTTC.